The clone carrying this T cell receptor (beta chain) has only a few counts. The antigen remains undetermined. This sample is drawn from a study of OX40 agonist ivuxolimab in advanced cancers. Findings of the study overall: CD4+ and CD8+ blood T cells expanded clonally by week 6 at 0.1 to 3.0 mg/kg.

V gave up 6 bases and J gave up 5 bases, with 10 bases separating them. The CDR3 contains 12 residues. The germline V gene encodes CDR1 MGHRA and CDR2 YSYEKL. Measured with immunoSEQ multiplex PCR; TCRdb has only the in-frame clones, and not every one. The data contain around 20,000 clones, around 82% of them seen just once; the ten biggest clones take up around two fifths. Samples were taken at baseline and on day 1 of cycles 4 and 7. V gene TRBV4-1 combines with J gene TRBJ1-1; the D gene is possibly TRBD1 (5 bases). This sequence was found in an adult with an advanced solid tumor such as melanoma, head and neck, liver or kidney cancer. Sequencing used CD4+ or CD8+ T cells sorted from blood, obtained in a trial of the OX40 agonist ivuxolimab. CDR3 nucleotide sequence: TGCGCCAGCAGTGTAGAGGGGACTGAAGCTTTCTTT. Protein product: CASSVEGTEAFF.